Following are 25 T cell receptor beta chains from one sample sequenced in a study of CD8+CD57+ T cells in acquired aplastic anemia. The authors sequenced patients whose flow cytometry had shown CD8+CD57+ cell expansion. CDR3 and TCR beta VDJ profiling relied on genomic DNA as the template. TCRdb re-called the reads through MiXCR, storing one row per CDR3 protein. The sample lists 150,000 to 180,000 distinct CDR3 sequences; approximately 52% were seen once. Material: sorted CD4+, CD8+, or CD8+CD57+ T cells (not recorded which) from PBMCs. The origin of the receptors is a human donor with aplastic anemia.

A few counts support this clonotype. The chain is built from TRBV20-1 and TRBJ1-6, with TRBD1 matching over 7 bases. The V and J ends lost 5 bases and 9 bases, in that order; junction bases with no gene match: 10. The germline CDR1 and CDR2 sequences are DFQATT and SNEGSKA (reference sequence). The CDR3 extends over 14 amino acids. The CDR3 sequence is CSASPSGGSSPLHF. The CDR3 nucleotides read TGCAGTGCTTCACCTTCAGGGGGATCTTCACCCCTCCACTTT.

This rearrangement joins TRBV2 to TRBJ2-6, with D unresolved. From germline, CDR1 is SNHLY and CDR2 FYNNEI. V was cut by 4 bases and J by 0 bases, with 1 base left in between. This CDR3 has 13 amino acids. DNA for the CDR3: TGTGCCAGCAGTGGCTCTGGGGCCAACGTCCTGACTTTC. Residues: CASSGSGANVLTF.

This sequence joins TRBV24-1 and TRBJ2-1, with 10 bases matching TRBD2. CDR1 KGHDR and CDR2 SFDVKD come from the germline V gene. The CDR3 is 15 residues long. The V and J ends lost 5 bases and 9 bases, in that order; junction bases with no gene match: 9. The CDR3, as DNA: TGTGCCACCAGTGGCCAACTAGCGGGATCTTCTGAGCAGTTCTTC. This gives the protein CATSGQLAGSSEQFF.

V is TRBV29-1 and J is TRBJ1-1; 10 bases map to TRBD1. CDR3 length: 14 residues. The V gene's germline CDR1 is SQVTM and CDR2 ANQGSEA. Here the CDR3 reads CSTIAGTGVTEAFF. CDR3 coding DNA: TGCAGTACTATTGCCGGGACAGGGGTAACTGAAGCTTTCTTT.

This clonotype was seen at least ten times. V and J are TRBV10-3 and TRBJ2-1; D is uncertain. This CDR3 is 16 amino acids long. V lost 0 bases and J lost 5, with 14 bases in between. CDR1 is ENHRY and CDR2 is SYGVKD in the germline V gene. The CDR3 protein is CAISESISRTNNEQFF. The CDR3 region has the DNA TGTGCCATCAGTGAGTCGATATCCCGGACCAACAATGAGCAGTTCTTC.

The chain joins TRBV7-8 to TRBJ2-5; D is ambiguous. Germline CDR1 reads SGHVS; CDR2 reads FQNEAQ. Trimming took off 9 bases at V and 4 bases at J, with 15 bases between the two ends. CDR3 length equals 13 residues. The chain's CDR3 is CASSIPAGETQYF. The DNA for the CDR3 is TGTGCCAGTAGTATACCAGCCGGAGAGACCCAGTACTTC. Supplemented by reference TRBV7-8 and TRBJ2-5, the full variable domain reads GAGVSQSPRYKVAKRGQDVALRCDPISGHVSLFWYQQALGQGPEFLTYFQNEAQLDKSGLPSDRFFAERPEGSVSTLKIQRTQQEDSAVYLCASSIPAGETQYFGPGTRLLVL.

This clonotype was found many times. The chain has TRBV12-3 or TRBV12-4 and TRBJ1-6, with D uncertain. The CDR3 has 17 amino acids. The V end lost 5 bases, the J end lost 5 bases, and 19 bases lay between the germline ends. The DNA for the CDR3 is TGTGCCAGCAGTAGTTCCCGTCGCCCGGCGGATAATTCACCCCTCCACTTT. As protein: CASSSSRRPADNSPLHF.

The CDR3 coding sequence is TGTGCCAGCAGCTTAGATCCCTACGAGCAGTACTTC. It encodes CASSLDPYEQYF. The chain has TRBV7-8 and TRBJ2-7; D unresolved. The germline CDR1 and CDR2 sequences are SGHVS and FQNEAQ. The length of the CDR3 is 12 residues. V was trimmed by 1 base and J by 2 bases, leaving 3 bases between them.

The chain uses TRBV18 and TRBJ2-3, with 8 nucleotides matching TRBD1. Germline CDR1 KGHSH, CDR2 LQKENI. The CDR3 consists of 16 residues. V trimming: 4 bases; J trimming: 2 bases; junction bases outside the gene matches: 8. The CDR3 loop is CASSLPDRALTDTQYF. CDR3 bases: TGTGCCAGCTCACTTCCGGACAGGGCCCTCACAGATACGCAGTATTTT.

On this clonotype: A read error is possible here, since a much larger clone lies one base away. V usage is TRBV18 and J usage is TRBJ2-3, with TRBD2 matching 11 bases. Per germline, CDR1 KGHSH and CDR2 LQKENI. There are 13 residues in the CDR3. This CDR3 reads CTSSRTSGDTQYF. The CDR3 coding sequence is TGTACCAGCTCACGGACTAGCGGGGATACGCAGTATTTT.

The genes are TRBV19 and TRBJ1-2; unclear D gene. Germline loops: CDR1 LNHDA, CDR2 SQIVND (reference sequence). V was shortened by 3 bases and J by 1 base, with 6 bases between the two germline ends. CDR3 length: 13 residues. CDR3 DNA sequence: TGTGCCAGTAGTATCTACAGTAACTATGGCTACACCTTC. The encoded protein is CASSIYSNYGYTF.

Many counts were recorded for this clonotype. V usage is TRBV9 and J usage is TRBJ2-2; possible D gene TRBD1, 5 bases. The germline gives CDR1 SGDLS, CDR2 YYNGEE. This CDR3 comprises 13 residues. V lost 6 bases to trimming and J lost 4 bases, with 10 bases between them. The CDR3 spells CASKVGLTGELFF. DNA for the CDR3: TGTGCCAGCAAGGTGGGGCTCACCGGGGAGCTGTTTTTT. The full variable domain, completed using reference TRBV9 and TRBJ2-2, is DSGVTQTPKHLITATGQRVTLRCSPRSGDLSVYWYQQSLDQGLQFLIQYYNGEERAKGNILERFSAQQFPDLHSELNLSSLELGDSALYFCASKVGLTGELFFGEGSRLTVL.

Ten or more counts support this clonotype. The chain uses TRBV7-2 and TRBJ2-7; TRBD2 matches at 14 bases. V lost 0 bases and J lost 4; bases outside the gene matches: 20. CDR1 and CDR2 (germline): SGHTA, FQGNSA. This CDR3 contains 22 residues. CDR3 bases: TGTGCCAGCAGCTTAGCCCCTCCTCTCCGACTAGCGGGGGGGCTCCAGCTATACGAGCAGTACTTC. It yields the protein CASSLAPPLRLAGGLQLYEQYF.

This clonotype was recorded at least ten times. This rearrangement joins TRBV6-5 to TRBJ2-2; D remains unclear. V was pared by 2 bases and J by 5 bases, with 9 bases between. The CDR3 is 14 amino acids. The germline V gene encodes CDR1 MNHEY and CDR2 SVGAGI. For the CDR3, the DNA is TGTGCCAGCAGTTACGGGCCCGTGACCGGGGAGCTGTTTTTT. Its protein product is CASSYGPVTGELFF.

CDR3 DNA: TGTGCCAGCAGCTTAGCCGGGGCGCGAAGCTACACCTTC. Amino acid sequence: CASSLAGARSYTF. This sequence joins TRBV7-2 and TRBJ1-2, with D possibly being TRBD1 (5 bases). Trimming removed 0 bases at V and 9 bases at J, with 11 bases between. The CDR3 extends over 13 amino acids. Germline V gives CDR1 SGHTA, CDR2 FQGNSA.

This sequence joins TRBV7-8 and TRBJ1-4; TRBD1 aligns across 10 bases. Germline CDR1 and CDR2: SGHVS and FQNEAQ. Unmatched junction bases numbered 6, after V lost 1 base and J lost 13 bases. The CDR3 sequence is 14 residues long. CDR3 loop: CASSLGDRGHGLFF. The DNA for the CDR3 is TGTGCCAGCAGCTTAGGGGACAGGGGTCACGGACTGTTTTTT.

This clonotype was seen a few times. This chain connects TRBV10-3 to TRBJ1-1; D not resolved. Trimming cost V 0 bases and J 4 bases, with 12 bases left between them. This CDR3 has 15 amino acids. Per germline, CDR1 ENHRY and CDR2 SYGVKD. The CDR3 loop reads CAISESDPKSTEAFF. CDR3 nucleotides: TGTGCCATCAGTGAGTCGGATCCTAAGAGCACTGAAGCTTTCTTT.

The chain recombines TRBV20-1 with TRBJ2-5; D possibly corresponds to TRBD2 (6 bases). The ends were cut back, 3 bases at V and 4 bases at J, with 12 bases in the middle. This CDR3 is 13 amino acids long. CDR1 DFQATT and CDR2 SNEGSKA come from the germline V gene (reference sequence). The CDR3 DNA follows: TGCAGTGCTAGCGGGACGGGGGTAGAGACCCAGTACTTC. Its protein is CSASGTGVETQYF.

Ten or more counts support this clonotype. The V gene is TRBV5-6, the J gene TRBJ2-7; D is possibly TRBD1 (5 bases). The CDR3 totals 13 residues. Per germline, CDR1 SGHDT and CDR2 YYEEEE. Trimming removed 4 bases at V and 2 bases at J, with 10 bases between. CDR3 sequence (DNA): TGTGCCAGCAGCCCAGGGAATGCCTACGAGCAGTACTTC. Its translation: CASSPGNAYEQYF.

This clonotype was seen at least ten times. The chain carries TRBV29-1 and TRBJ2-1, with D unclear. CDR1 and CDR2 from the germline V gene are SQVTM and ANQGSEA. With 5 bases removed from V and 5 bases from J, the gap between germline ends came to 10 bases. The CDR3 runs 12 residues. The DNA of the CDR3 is TGCAGCGTTAAAAGGCCCCACAATGAGCAGTTCTTC. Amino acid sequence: CSVKRPHNEQFF.

The DNA of the CDR3 is TGTGCCAGCAGCCGGCGGCATGAAGGGACTGAAGCTTTCTTT. This sequence encodes CASSRRHEGTEAFF. This chain links TRBV3-1 with TRBJ1-1; D is ambiguous. Germline V gene lookup returns CDR1 LGHDT and CDR2 YNNKEL (reference sequence). V was pared by 4 bases and J by 5 bases, with 14 bases between. This CDR3 is 14 amino acids long.

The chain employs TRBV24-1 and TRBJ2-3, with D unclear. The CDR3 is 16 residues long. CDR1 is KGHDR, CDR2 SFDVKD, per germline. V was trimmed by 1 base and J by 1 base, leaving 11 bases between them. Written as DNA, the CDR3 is TGTGCCACCAGTGATTTAGGTGGGTCGGGCACAGATACGCAGTATTTT. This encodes CATSDLGGSGTDTQYF.

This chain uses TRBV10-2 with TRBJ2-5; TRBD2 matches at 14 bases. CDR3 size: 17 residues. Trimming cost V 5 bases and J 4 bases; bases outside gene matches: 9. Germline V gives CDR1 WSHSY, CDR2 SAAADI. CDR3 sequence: CASSTRLAGGQRETQYF. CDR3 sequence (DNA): TGCGCCAGCAGTACCCGACTAGCGGGGGGGCAGAGAGAGACCCAGTACTTC.

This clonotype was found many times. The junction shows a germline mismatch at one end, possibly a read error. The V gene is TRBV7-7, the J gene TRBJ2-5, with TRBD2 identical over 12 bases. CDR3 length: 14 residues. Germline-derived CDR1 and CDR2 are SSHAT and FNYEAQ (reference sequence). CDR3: CASSFTSGGETQYF. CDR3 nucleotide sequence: TGTGCTAGCAGCTTCACTAGCGGGGGGGAGACCCAGTACTTC. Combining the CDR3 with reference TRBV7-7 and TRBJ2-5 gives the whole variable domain GAGVSQSPRYKVTKRGQDVTLRCDPISSHATLYWYQQALGQGPEFLTYFNYEAQPDKSGLPSDRFSAERPEGSISTLTIQRTEQRDSAMYRCASSFTSGGETQYFGPGTRLLVL.

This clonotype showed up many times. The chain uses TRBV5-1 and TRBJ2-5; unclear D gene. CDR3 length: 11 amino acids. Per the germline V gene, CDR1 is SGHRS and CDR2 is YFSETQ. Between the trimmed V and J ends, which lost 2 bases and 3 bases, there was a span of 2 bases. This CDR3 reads CASSFKETQYF. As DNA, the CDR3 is TGCGCCAGCAGCTTCAAAGAGACCCAGTACTTC.